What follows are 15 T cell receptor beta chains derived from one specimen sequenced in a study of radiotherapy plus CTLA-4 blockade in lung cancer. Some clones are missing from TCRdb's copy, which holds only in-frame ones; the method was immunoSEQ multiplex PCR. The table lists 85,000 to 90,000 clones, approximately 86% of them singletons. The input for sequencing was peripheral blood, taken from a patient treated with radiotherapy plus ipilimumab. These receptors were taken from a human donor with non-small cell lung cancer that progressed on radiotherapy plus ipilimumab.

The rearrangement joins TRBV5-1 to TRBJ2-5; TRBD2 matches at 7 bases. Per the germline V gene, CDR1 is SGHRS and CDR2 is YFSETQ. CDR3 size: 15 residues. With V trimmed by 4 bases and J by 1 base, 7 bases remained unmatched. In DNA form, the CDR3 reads TGCGCCAGCAGCAGCCTAGCGGACTTCCAAGAGACCCAGTACTTC. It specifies CASSSLADFQETQYF.

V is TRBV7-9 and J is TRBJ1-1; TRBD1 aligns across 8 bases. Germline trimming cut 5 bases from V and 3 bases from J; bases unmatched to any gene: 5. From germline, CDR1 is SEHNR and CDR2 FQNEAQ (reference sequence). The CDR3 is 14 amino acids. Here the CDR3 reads CASSLGQVDTEAFF. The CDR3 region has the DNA TGTGCCAGCAGCCTGGGACAGGTTGACACTGAAGCTTTCTTT.

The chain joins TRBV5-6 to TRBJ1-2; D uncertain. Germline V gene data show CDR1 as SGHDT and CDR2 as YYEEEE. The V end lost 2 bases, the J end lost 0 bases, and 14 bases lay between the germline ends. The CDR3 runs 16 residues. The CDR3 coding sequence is TGTGCCAGCAGCTTCAATTCGGGGTATTCTAACTATGGCTACACCTTC. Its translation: CASSFNSGYSNYGYTF.

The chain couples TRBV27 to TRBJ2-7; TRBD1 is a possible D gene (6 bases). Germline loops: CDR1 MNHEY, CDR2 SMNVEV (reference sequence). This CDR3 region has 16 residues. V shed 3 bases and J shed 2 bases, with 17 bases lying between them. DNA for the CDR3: TGTGCCAGCAGTTTCCATACAGGGCCTTCGCCCTACGAGCAGTACTTC. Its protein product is CASSFHTGPSPYEQYF.

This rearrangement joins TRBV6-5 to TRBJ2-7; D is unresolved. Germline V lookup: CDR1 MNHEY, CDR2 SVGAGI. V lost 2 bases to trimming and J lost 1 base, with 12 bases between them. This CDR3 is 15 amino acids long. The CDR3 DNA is TGTGCCAGCAGTTACGCCAAGGGCCTATCCTACGAGCAGTACTTC. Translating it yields CASSYAKGLSYEQYF.

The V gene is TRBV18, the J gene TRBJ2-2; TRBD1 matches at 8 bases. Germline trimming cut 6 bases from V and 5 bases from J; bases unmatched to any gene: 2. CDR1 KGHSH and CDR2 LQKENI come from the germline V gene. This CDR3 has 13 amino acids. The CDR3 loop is CASSRDRTGELFF. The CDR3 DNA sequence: TGTGCCAGCTCCCGGGACAGGACCGGGGAGCTGTTTTTT.

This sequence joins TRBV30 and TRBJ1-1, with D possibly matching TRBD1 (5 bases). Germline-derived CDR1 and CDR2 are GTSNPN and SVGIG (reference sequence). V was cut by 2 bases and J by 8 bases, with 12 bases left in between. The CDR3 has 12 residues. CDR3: CAWSIGAQEAFF. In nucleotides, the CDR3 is TGTGCCTGGAGTATAGGGGCCCAAGAAGCTTTCTTT. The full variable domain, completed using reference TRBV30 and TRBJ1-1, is SQTIHQWPATLVQPVGSPLSLECTVEGTSNPNLYWYRQAAGRGLQLLFYSVGIGQISSEVPQNLSASRPQDRQFILSSKKLLLSDSGFYLCAWSIGAQEAFFGQGTRLTVV.

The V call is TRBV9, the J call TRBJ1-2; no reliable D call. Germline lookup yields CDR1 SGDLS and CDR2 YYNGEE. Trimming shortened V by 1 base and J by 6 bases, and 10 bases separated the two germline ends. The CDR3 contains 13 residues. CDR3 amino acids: CASSVSNVDGYTF. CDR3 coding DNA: TGTGCCAGCAGCGTAAGTAATGTGGATGGCTACACCTTC.

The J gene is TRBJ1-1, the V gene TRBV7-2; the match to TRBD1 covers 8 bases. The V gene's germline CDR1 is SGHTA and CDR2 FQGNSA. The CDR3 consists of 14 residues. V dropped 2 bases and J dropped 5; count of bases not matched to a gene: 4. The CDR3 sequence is CASSLTGGNTEAFF. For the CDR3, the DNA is TGTGCCAGCAGCTTAACAGGGGGAAATACTGAAGCTTTCTTT. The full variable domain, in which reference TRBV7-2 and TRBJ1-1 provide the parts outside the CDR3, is GAGVSQSPSNKVTEKGKDVELRCDPISGHTALYWYRQSLGQGLEFLIYFQGNSAPDKSGLPSDRFSAERTGGSVSTLTIQRTQQEDSAVYLCASSLTGGNTEAFFGQGTRLTVV.

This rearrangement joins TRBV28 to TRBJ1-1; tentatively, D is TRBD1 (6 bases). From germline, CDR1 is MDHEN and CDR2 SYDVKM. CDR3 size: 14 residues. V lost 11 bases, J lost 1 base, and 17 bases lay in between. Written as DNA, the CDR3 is TGTGCCGGATCGAAACAGGGAAGGAACACTGAAGCTTTCTTT. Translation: CAGSKQGRNTEAFF.

Here the CDR3 reads CASKTDRGRGTEAFF. The CDR3 DNA reads TGTGCCAGCAAAACCGACAGGGGGCGAGGCACTGAAGCTTTCTTT. This chain joins TRBV2 and TRBJ1-1, with 10 bases lining up with TRBD1. The junction had 9 bases not matched to a gene; V was cut back by 7 bases and J by 4 bases. CDR3 size: 15 residues. Germline lookup yields CDR1 SNHLY and CDR2 FYNNEI.

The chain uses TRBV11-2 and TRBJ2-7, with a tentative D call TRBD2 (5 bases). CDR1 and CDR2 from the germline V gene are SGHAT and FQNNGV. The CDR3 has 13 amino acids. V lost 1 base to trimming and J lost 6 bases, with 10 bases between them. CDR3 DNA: TGTGCCAGCAGCTTAGTCGAGGGATCCGAGCAGTACTTC. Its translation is CASSLVEGSEQYF.

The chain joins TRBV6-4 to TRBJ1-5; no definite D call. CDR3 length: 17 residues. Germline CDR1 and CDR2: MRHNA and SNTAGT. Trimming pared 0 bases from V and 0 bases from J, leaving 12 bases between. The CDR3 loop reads CASSDSKGRDSNQPQHF. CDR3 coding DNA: TGTGCCAGCAGTGACTCGAAAGGGAGGGATAGCAATCAGCCCCAGCATTTT.

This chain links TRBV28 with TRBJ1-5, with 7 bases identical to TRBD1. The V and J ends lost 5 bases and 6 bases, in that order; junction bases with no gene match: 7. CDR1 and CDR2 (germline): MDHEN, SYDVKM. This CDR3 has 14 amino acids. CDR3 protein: CASSRPGGTQPQHF. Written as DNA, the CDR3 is TGTGCCAGCAGTAGACCAGGGGGAACTCAGCCCCAGCATTTT.

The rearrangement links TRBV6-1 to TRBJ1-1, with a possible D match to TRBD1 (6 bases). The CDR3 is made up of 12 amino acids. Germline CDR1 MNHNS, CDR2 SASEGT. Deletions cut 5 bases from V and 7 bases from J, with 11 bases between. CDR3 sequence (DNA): TGTGCCAGCAGTCCGACAGGTTTTGAAGCTTTCTTT. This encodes CASSPTGFEAFF.